These T cell receptor beta chains were read from a single sample in a study of cytomegalovirus exposure and HLA in healthy donors. Profiling relied on immunoSEQ multiplex PCR, and the TCRdb table lists in-frame clones only, not all of them. This sample yields some 67,000 clones, of which roughly 80% are seen a single time; 2.5% to 3% belongs to the top ten. Sequenced sample: PBMCs. The source is a woman aged 25 to 39 in good health and CMV-seronegative. Each CDR3 is given with its conserved first and last residue. The order of the fields is V gene, D gene, J gene, clone size, CDR3 protein, CDR3 DNA. A D gene is named only where the DNA matches it firmly. Clone size is stated in some rows and not others, as once, few, many or a class when expanded.

TRBV2	-	TRBJ2-5	-	CASSGPLYQETQYF	TGTGCCAGCAGTGGGCCCCTGTACCAAGAGACCCAGTACTTC
TRBV7-7	TRBD2	TRBJ2-3	-	CASSATSGGTDTQYF	TGTGCCAGCAGTGCGACTAGCGGGGGGACAGATACGCAGTATTTT
TRBV11-3	TRBD1	TRBJ2-7	-	CASSLEQGTEQYF	TGTGCCAGCAGCCTAGAACAGGGGACCGAGCAGTACTTC
TRBV13	TRBD1	TRBJ2-7	-	CASSLTGTGKDEQYF	TGTGCCAGCAGCTTAACAGGGACAGGAAAGGACGAGCAGTACTTC
TRBV6-5	-	TRBJ1-2	-	CASTTGNYGYTF	TGTGCCAGCACGACAGGCAACTATGGCTACACCTTC
TRBV6-5	TRBD1	TRBJ1-1	few	CASRGDRGYTEAFF	TGTGCCAGCAGGGGGGACAGGGGATACACTGAAGCTTTCTTT
TRBV5-6	TRBD2	TRBJ2-3	-	CASSLGLAGAF	TGTGCCAGCAGCTTGGGCCTAGCGGGGGCCTTT
TRBV7-2	TRBD1	TRBJ1-5	-	CASSLQTGMSNQPQHF	TGTGCCAGCAGCTTGCAGACAGGGATGAGCAATCAGCCCCAGCATTTT
TRBV10-3	TRBD1	TRBJ1-1	-	CAIMPGQGATEAFF	TGTGCCATCATGCCGGGACAGGGGGCCACTGAAGCTTTCTTT
TRBV7-2	-	TRBJ1-4	-	CASSLAGLNEKLFF	TGTGCCAGCAGCTTAGCGGGACTTAATGAAAAACTGTTTTTT
TRBV6-1	TRBD2	TRBJ2-5	few	CASSEAAGGLETQYF	TGTGCCAGCAGTGAGGCTGCGGGGGGGCTCGAGACCCAGTACTTC
TRBV19	-	TRBJ1-2	-	CASSFRDNYYGYTF	TGTGCCAGTAGTTTCCGGGACAACTACTATGGCTACACCTTC
TRBV10-1	TRBD1	TRBJ1-1	-	CAGTGTVSTEAFF	TGCGCCGGAACCGGGACAGTCTCCACTGAAGCTTTCTTT
TRBV18	TRBD1	TRBJ1-1	-	CASSRTGILMAEAFF	TGTGCCAGCTCGAGGACAGGGATACTTATGGCTGAAGCTTTCTTT